A selection of T cell receptor beta chains follows, all from one sample in a study of identical twins. One entry per CDR3 protein, called by TCRdb with MiXCR from the 5' RACE reads. The sample consists of around 340,000 distinct CDR3 sequences, about 12% of them appearing once. These same data were also listed under a study on yellow fever vaccine responses in identical twins.

The material sequenced was CD8+ T cells sorted from blood. These receptors were taken from a woman aged 18-29 years in good health. The CDR3 runs from the conserved cysteine through the conserved F or W. D genes are given only for firm matches. Some rows mark clone size as missing; the rest say once, few, many or name a class of expanded clone.

D gene	J gene	V gene	clone size	CDR3 protein	CDR3 DNA
TRBD2	TRBJ2-2	TRBV6-2/TRBV6-3	few	CASSYEPPGTSGRWGTGELFF	TGTGCCAGCAGTTACGAGCCCCCCGGGACTAGCGGGAGATGGGGCACCGGGGAGCTGTTTTTT
TRBD1	TRBJ2-1	TRBV7-9	few	CASSTPGQGSMNEQFF	TGTGCCAGCAGCACCCCGGGACAGGGGTCGATGAATGAGCAGTTCTTC
NA	TRBJ2-1	TRBV10-3	few	CATMTDNEQFF	TGTGCCACCATGACTGACAATGAGCAGTTCTTC
TRBD1	TRBJ1-5	TRBV2	few	CASSGGQGMGNQPQHF	TGTGCCAGCAGTGGGGGACAGGGGATGGGCAATCAGCCCCAGCATTTT
TRBD2	TRBJ2-1	TRBV7-9	few	CAASWGGGSSYNEQFF	TGTGCCGCTTCATGGGGTGGCGGGAGCTCCTACAATGAGCAGTTCTTC
TRBD2	TRBJ2-1	TRBV29-1	many	CSVDEGRDEQFF	TGCAGCGTTGATGAGGGGAGGGATGAGCAGTTCTTC
TRBD1	TRBJ1-1	TRBV6-5	NA	CASSSRHRGWAFF	TGTGCCAGCAGTTCCCGCCACAGGGGGTGGGCTTTCTTT
NA	TRBJ2-3	TRBV3-1	NA	CASSQLSGEDTQYF	TGTGCCAGCAGCCAACTAAGCGGCGAAGATACGCAGTATTTT
NA	TRBJ2-1	TRBV5-1	NA	CASSLGGVTYNEQFF	TGCGCCAGCAGCTTGGGAGGGGTAACCTACAATGAGCAGTTCTTC
NA	TRBJ1-2	TRBV12-3/TRBV12-4	NA	CASSLVNYGYTF	TGTGCCAGCAGTCTGGTCAACTATGGCTACACCTTC
TRBD2	TRBJ2-7	TRBV29-1	many	CSVGGGPREIHEQYF	TGCAGCGTTGGCGGCGGCCCGCGGGAGATACACGAGCAGTACTTC
NA	TRBJ2-7	TRBV28	NA	CASTSLVDSDFFYEQYF	TGTGCCAGCACCTCACTCGTGGACAGCGACTTTTTCTACGAGCAGTACTTC
NA	TRBJ1-6	TRBV4-1	few	CASSPPRSNPPLHF	TGCGCCAGCAGCCCCCCCCGGTCGAATCCACCCCTCCACTTT
NA	TRBJ1-5	TRBV4-1	many	CASSQSLGGNQPQHF	TGCGCCAGCAGCCAATCGCTTGGAGGCAATCAGCCCCAGCATTTT
NA	TRBJ2-2	TRBV13	few	CASSEGVNTGELFF	TGTGCCAGCAGCGAGGGGGTAAACACCGGGGAGCTGTTTTTT
NA	TRBJ2-1	TRBV7-8	NA	CASSLAGAGPEGTFF	TGTGCCAGCAGCTTAGCGGGGGCCGGGCCGGAGGGGACGTTCTTC
NA	TRBJ2-1	TRBV11-2	NA	CASSSSSDEQFF	TGTGCCAGCAGCTCGAGCAGCGATGAGCAGTTCTTC
NA	TRBJ2-1	TRBV19	NA	CASSMSFAHNEQFF	TGTGCCAGTAGTATGTCGTTCGCACACAATGAGCAGTTCTTC
NA	TRBJ2-1	TRBV21-1	NA	CASSKGRDNEQFF	TGTGCCAGCAGCAAGGGAAGAGACAATGAGCAGTTCTTC
NA	TRBJ2-5	TRBV2	NA	CASEGQQETQYF	TGTGCCAGCGAGGGCCAGCAAGAGACCCAGTACTTC
TRBD1	TRBJ1-4	TRBV7-8	many	CASSSAGTAQNEKLFF	TGTGCCAGCAGCTCCGCCGGGACAGCCCAAAATGAAAAACTGTTTTTT
NA	TRBJ2-7	TRBV20-1	few	CSASMLGATLSYEQYF	TGCAGTGCTAGTATGCTGGGGGCTACCCTGTCCTACGAGCAGTACTTC
TRBD2	TRBJ2-5	TRBV6-2/TRBV6-3	many	CASSPQAGYETQYF	TGTGCCAGCAGTCCCCAAGCGGGGTACGAGACCCAGTACTTC
TRBD1	TRBJ2-1	TRBV28	few	CASRRPDRFNEQFF	TGTGCCAGCAGACGCCCGGACAGGTTCAATGAGCAGTTCTTC
NA	TRBJ2-1	TRBV28	many	CASSLTADHNEQFF	TGTGCCAGCAGTTTAACAGCGGACCACAATGAGCAGTTCTTC
NA	TRBJ1-1	TRBV29-1	NA	CSGGWGGSTEAFF	TGCAGCGGGGGCTGGGGGGGAAGTACTGAAGCTTTCTTT
NA	TRBJ2-7	TRBV28	NA	CASSLIQGRQIYEQYF	TGTGCCAGCAGTTTAATCCAGGGGCGGCAAATCTACGAGCAGTACTTC
TRBD2	TRBJ2-1	TRBV27	NA	CASSLYAGGSYNEQFF	TGTGCCAGCAGTTTATACGCGGGGGGCTCCTACAATGAGCAGTTCTTC
TRBD1	TRBJ2-1	TRBV6-1	NA	CASSDTARDSYNEQFF	TGTGCCAGCAGTGACACTGCCCGGGACAGCTACAATGAGCAGTTCTTC
NA	TRBJ1-1	TRBV4-1	few	CASSQGGQGGGTEAFF	TGCGCCAGCAGCCAAGGGGGGCAGGGAGGGGGCACTGAAGCTTTCTTT
TRBD1	TRBJ1-5	TRBV13	NA	CASSLGQGYNQPQHF	TGTGCCAGCAGCTTGGGACAGGGTTATAATCAGCCCCAGCATTTT
NA	TRBJ2-7	TRBV28	few	CASSLKQDSYEQYF	TGTGCCAGCAGTTTAAAACAGGACTCCTACGAGCAGTACTTC
NA	TRBJ2-1	TRBV13	few	CASSLALRGLGEQFF	TGTGCCAGCAGCTTAGCACTGAGGGGTCTTGGTGAGCAGTTCTTC
NA	TRBJ2-1	TRBV19	few	CASSILQGEGEQFF	TGTGCCAGTAGTATATTGCAGGGGGAGGGTGAGCAGTTCTTC
NA	TRBJ2-1	TRBV20-1	NA	CSESRCSYNEQFF	TGCAGTGAAAGCAGGTGTTCCTACAATGAGCAGTTCTTC
NA	TRBJ2-1	TRBV4-2	few	CASSQDRGGIGNEQFF	TGTGCCAGCAGCCAAGATCGGGGCGGGATTGGGAATGAGCAGTTCTTC
NA	TRBJ2-5	TRBV20-1	few	CSAGGHQETQYF	TGCAGTGCTGGGGGACACCAAGAGACCCAGTACTTC
NA	TRBJ2-1	TRBV7-9	few	CASSYPLSGRPTNEQFF	TGTGCCAGCAGCTACCCCTTGTCGGGGCGACCCACCAATGAGCAGTTCTTC
NA	TRBJ2-3	TRBV7-2	few	CASSLVGASDTQYF	TGTGCCAGCAGCTTAGTGGGAGCGTCAGATACGCAGTATTTT
NA	TRBJ1-5	TRBV15	NA	CATSRDVDSSNQPQHF	TGTGCCACCAGCAGAGATGTGGACAGTAGCAATCAGCCCCAGCATTTT
TRBD1	TRBJ2-7	TRBV15	many	CATSRDSPTSEQYF	TGTGCCACCAGCCGGGACAGCCCTACCTCCGAGCAGTACTTC
NA	TRBJ2-1	TRBV14	NA	CASSPPPGGNEQFF	TGTGCCAGCAGCCCGCCACCTGGGGGAAATGAGCAGTTCTTC
NA	TRBJ2-3	TRBV6-4	medium-sized	CASSLDPQGTDTQYF	TGTGCCAGCAGCCTGGACCCGCAGGGCACAGATACGCAGTATTTT
NA	TRBJ2-7	TRBV29-1	many	CSVETRDSYEQYF	TGCAGCGTCGAGACTAGAGACTCCTACGAGCAGTACTTC
NA	TRBJ2-3	TRBV12-3/TRBV12-4	few	CASGGRDTYSSTDTQYF	TGTGCCAGCGGAGGCCGGGACACCTATTCTAGCACAGATACGCAGTATTTT
TRBD1	TRBJ1-2	TRBV20-1	few	CSAKAPTGDILNYGYTF	TGCAGTGCTAAGGCCCCCACAGGGGACATTTTGAACTATGGCTACACCTTC
NA	TRBJ1-1	TRBV12-3/TRBV12-4	many	CASSGLPIQAFF	TGTGCCAGCTCGGGACTTCCTATCCAAGCTTTCTTT
NA	TRBJ2-5	TRBV11-2	many	CASSPEGQGQETQYF	TGTGCCAGCAGCCCCGAGGGGCAGGGCCAAGAGACCCAGTACTTC
NA	TRBJ2-3	TRBV6-1	few	CASRATTSTDTQYF	TGTGCCAGCAGGGCGACTACTTCCACAGATACGCAGTATTTT
NA	TRBJ2-1	TRBV12-3/TRBV12-4	NA	CASSPTTYLGEQFF	TGTGCCAGCAGCCCTACTACATACTTAGGTGAGCAGTTCTTC
NA	TRBJ2-3	TRBV13	NA	CASSLLLGDTQYF	TGTGCCAGCAGCCTGCTGCTGGGCGATACGCAGTATTTT
NA	TRBJ2-3	TRBV20-1	NA	CSARVPRATDTQYF	TGCAGTGCTAGGGTCCCCCGGGCCACAGATACGCAGTATTTT
NA	TRBJ1-1	TRBV12-3/TRBV12-4	NA	CASSPDRMLNTEAFF	TGTGCCAGCAGTCCGGACAGAATGTTGAACACTGAAGCTTTCTTT
TRBD2	TRBJ2-3	TRBV11-2	few	CASRTSGGASDTQYF	TGTGCCAGCAGAACTAGCGGGGGGGCCTCAGATACGCAGTATTTT
TRBD1	TRBJ1-4	TRBV6-1	few	CASSEGRGFYEKLFF	TGTGCCAGCAGTGAAGGCAGGGGGTTCTATGAAAAACTGTTTTTT